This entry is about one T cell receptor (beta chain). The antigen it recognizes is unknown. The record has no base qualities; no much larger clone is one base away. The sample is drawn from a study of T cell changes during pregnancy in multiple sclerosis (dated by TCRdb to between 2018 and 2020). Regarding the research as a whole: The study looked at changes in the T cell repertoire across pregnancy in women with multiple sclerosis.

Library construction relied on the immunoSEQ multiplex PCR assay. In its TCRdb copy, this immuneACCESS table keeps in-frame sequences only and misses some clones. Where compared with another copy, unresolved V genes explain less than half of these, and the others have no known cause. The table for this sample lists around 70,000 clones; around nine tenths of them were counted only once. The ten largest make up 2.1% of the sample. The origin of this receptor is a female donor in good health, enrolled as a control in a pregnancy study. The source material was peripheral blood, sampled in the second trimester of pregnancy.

The DNA reads as follows: TGTGCCAGCAGCTTAGAAGGGGGGAGGGGCGAGCAGTACTTC. This sequence encodes CASSLEGGRGEQYF. The chain is made from TRBV7-2 and TRBJ2-7; perhaps TRBD2 is the D gene, with 7 bases matching. V gives up 1 base and J gives up 6 bases, and the segment between their germline ends measures 13 bases. Measured from the cysteine to the phenylalanine, the CDR3 is 14 residues long. The only DNA kept is the CDR3, 42 bases in frame from the first base. In the germline V gene, CDR1 corresponds to SGHTA and CDR2 to FQGNSA.